The 11 T cell receptor beta chains below all came from one sample that was sequenced in a study of blood T cell repertoires in COVID-19. Here immunoSEQ multiplex PCR was the method, and the copy in TCRdb shows in-frame clones only, minus some. The table has approximately 110,000 clones, more than 80% seen once. Source material: peripheral blood. The receptors stem from an elderly woman with COVID-19, enrolled during active disease.

The chain uses TRBV9 and TRBJ2-7, with 8 bases aligning to TRBD1. Germline loops: CDR1 SGDLS, CDR2 YYNGEE. This CDR3 spans 14 amino acids. Trimming cost V 2 bases and J 6 bases; bases outside gene matches: 7. CDR3: CASSVADRGGEQYF. As DNA, the CDR3 is TGTGCCAGCAGCGTCGCAGACAGGGGAGGCGAGCAGTACTTC.

V gene TRBV2 combines with J gene TRBJ2-5; 14 nucleotides match TRBD2. There are 15 residues in the CDR3. V dropped 7 bases and J dropped 4; count of bases not matched to a gene: 5. Per the germline V gene, CDR1 is SNHLY and CDR2 is FYNNEI. In DNA, the CDR3 is TGTGCCAGCAAGGGGGGGACTAGCGGGAGAGAGACCCAGTACTTC. Its protein product is CASKGGTSGRETQYF. The variable domain in full, completed from reference TRBV2 and TRBJ2-5, reads EPEVTQTPSHQVTQMGQEVILRCVPISNHLYFYWYRQILGQKVEFLVSFYNNEISEKSEIFDDQFSVERPDGSNFTLKIRSTKLEDSAMYFCASKGGTSGRETQYFGPGTRLLVL.

V gene TRBV2 combines with J gene TRBJ1-2; D perhaps matches TRBD1 (6 bases). CDR1 SNHLY and CDR2 FYNNEI come from the germline V gene. V shed 8 bases and J shed 0 bases, with 13 bases lying between them. The CDR3 loop spans 14 amino acids. Written as DNA, the CDR3 is TGTGCCAGCCTGAATGACAGGACTAACTATGGCTACACCTTC. This gives the protein CASLNDRTNYGYTF.

This clone was observed once. This chain joins TRBV9 and TRBJ2-2; 7 positions match TRBD2. Per the germline V gene, CDR1 is SGDLS and CDR2 is YYNGEE. The ends lost 0 bases at V and 0 bases at J; junction bases unmatched: 5. CDR3 length: 17 amino acids. CDR3 DNA: TGTGCCAGCAGCGTAGGCCCCCGGGGGGCGAACACCGGGGAGCTGTTTTTT. Amino acid sequence: CASSVGPRGANTGELFF. The variable domain in full, completed from reference TRBV9 and TRBJ2-2, reads DSGVTQTPKHLITATGQRVTLRCSPRSGDLSVYWYQQSLDQGLQFLIQYYNGEERAKGNILERFSAQQFPDLHSELNLSSLELGDSALYFCASSVGPRGANTGELFFGEGSRLTVL.

V and J are TRBV7-9 and TRBJ2-1; 13 nucleotides line up with TRBD2. V gave up 7 bases and J gave up 0 bases; unmatched junction bases: 9. The CDR3 totals 18 residues. The V gene's germline CDR1 is SEHNR and CDR2 FQNEAQ (reference sequence). CDR3 in amino acids: CASTGSGLAGLSYNEQFF. CDR3 in DNA: TGTGCCAGCACCGGTTCGGGACTAGCGGGACTCTCCTACAATGAGCAGTTCTTC.

This rearrangement joins TRBV14 to TRBJ1-1; TRBD1 is a possible D gene (5 bases). Germline values: CDR1 SGHDN, CDR2 FVKESK. Trimming stripped 1 base from V and 9 bases from J, with 12 bases between. This CDR3 comprises 13 residues. CDR3 in DNA: TGTGCCAGCAGCCAAGGGAACAGGAGAAAAGCTTTCTTT. Residues: CASSQGNRRKAFF.

About this clone: Other nucleotide sequences in the sample specify the same CDR3. The chain uses TRBV7-2 and TRBJ1-5; 8 bases line up with TRBD1. Per germline, CDR1 SGHTA and CDR2 FQGNSA. The CDR3 consists of 13 residues. V dropped 3 bases and J dropped 5; count of bases not matched to a gene: 0. The CDR3 sequence: CASSLTGDQPQHF. The DNA for the CDR3 is TGTGCCAGCAGCTTGACAGGGGATCAGCCCCAGCATTTT. The variable domain in full, completed from reference TRBV7-2 and TRBJ1-5, reads GAGVSQSPSNKVTEKGKDVELRCDPISGHTALYWYRQSLGQGLEFLIYFQGNSAPDKSGLPSDRFSAERTGGSVSTLTIQRTQQEDSAVYLCASSLTGDQPQHFGDGTRLSIL.

The chain joins TRBV5-4 to TRBJ2-5; 8 bases align to TRBD2. Germline V lookup: CDR1 SGHNT, CDR2 YYREEE (reference sequence). CDR3 length: 15 residues. Trimming removed 4 bases from V and 4 bases from J; junction bases left unmatched: 9. CDR3 nucleotide sequence: TGTGCCAGCAGCCGACTAAGCGGGAGCAGAGAGACCCAGTACTTC. Its protein is CASSRLSGSRETQYF.

This chain links TRBV2 with TRBJ2-1; the D gene is possibly TRBD2 (5 bases). This CDR3 is built from 12 residues. The V and J ends lost 6 bases and 10 bases respectively, with 13 bases between them. Germline CDR1 is SNHLY and CDR2 is FYNNEI. The CDR3 region is CASRTNGGEQFF. The DNA of the CDR3 is TGTGCCAGCAGGACCAATGGAGGAGAGCAGTTCTTC.

CDR3 coding DNA: TGTGCCAGCAGTGAGTCCGCAGGCGATCTCACAGATACGCAGTATTTT. It codes for CASSESAGDLTDTQYF. The gene calls are TRBV6-1 and TRBJ2-3; no clear D gene. The CDR3 is made up of 16 amino acids. Germline lookup yields CDR1 MNHNS and CDR2 SASEGT. The V end was cut by 3 bases, the J end by 2 bases, with 15 bases between.

The V call is TRBV5-1, the J call TRBJ2-5, with no clear D. There are 12 residues in the CDR3. Trimming shortened V by 5 bases and J by 5 bases, and 10 bases separated the two germline ends. The germline gives CDR1 SGHRS, CDR2 YFSETQ. This CDR3 reads CASSGSAETQYF. The DNA of the CDR3 is TGCGCCAGCAGTGGTTCCGCGGAGACCCAGTACTTC. The full variable domain, rest sourced from reference TRBV5-1 and TRBJ2-5, is KAGVTQTPRYLIKTRGQQVTLSCSPISGHRSVSWYQQTPGQGLQFLFEYFSETQRNKGNFPGRFSGRQFSNSRSEMNVSTLELGDSALYLCASSGSAETQYFGPGTRLLVL.